This TCR beta chain was obtained from a study of CD8 T cells in Susac syndrome. The length of the CDR3 is 11 residues. V dropped 8 bases and J dropped 7 bases, with 11 bases sitting between them. Random hexamers served to reverse transcribe roughly 0.45 to 1 ug RNA. TCRdb reprocessed the immunoSEQ multiplex PCR reads via MiXCR and lists one record per CDR3 protein. The sample consists of 73,000 or so distinct CDR3 sequences, about 95% of them appearing once. TCR beta sequencing was performed on blood CD8+ and CD4+ T cells. This receptor was taken from a human donor with multiple sclerosis. The material sequenced was CD8+ T cells from PBMCs. The V call is TRBV12-3 or TRBV12-4, the J call TRBJ1-2, with D possibly TRBD1 on 5 matching bases. The CDR3 DNA reads as TGTGCCAGCGCCCAGGGTTCTGGCTACACCTTC. As protein: CASAQGSGYTF.